The 23 T cell receptor beta chains below all came from one sample that was sequenced in a study of neurological immune-mediated disorders. TCRdb re-called the 5' RACE reads with MiXCR, one entry per CDR3 protein. The data contain more than 30,000 distinct CDR3 sequences, about 14% of them singletons. Noted time point: technical triplicate 2. The sequenced sample was CD4+ T cells from blood. The origin of the receptors is a female donor with HTLV-1-associated myelopathy (HAM/TSP).

This clonotype was seen ten or more times. V gene TRBV9 combines with J gene TRBJ2-7; D unclear. CDR1 is SGDLS, CDR2 YYNGEE, per germline. The CDR3 covers 12 residues. Trimming removed 4 bases from V and 6 bases from J, with 11 bases in between. The CDR3 loop reads CASSTRYGEQYF. The CDR3, as DNA: TGTGCCAGCAGCACCCGCTACGGCGAGCAGTACTTC.

This clonotype was counted at least ten times. The rearrangement joins TRBV5-1 to TRBJ2-3; D possibly uses TRBD1 or TRBD2 (5 bases each). V dropped 4 bases and J dropped 0 bases, with 12 bases sitting between them. Germline V lookup: CDR1 SGHRS, CDR2 YFSETQ. CDR3 length: 15 residues. This CDR3 is CASSLGGPSTDTQYF. In DNA form, the CDR3 reads TGCGCCAGCAGCCTTGGGGGACCTAGCACAGATACGCAGTATTTT.

This clonotype was seen repeatedly, ten times or more. The J gene is TRBJ2-1, the V gene TRBV5-1; D remains ambiguous. V was pared by 2 bases and J by 10 bases, with 13 bases between. The germline CDR1 and CDR2 sequences are SGHRS and YFSETQ. CDR3 length equals 13 residues. CDR3 in DNA: TGCGCCAGCAGCTTTACAGCAGCCTCAGAGCAGTTCTTC. As protein: CASSFTAASEQFF.

This clonotype was counted many times. The rearrangement joins TRBV6-5 to TRBJ2-2; TRBD2 is a possible D gene (6 bases). The CDR3 spans 13 residues. From germline, CDR1 is MNHEY and CDR2 SVGAGI. V lost 8 bases to trimming and J lost 1 base, with 8 bases between them. This CDR3 reads CASCGVNTGELFF. The CDR3 bases are TGTGCCAGCTGCGGGGTGAACACCGGGGAGCTGTTTTTT.

This clonotype has ten or more counts. This chain joins TRBV3-1 and TRBJ1-5; D is ambiguous. Germline lookup yields CDR1 LGHDT and CDR2 YNNKEL (reference sequence). The CDR3 is 13 amino acids. Trimming left V 0 bases short and J 6 bases short, with 6 bases between. CDR3 protein: CASSQDVSQPQHF. The CDR3 bases are TGTGCCAGCAGCCAAGACGTTAGTCAGCCCCAGCATTTT.

This clonotype was counted ten times or more. The chain is built from TRBV10-3 and TRBJ2-7; D not certain. This CDR3 comprises 14 residues. In germline, CDR1 is ENHRY, CDR2 SYGVKD. Trimming removed 10 bases at V and 0 bases at J, with 16 bases between. The CDR3 DNA sequence: TGTGCCACAACTGGACCGCCGAGCTCCTACGAGCAGTACTTC. Its protein product is CATTGPPSSYEQYF.

This clonotype was detected many times. V and J are TRBV5-1 and TRBJ2-1; D remains ambiguous. Deletions cut 0 bases from V and 0 bases from J, with 7 bases between. The CDR3 contains 15 residues. CDR1 and CDR2 from the germline V gene are SGHRS and YFSETQ. CDR3 coding DNA: TGCGCCAGCAGCTTGGTTCCAGGCTCCTACAATGAGCAGTTCTTC. Translating gives CASSLVPGSYNEQFF.

This clonotype showed up many times. The chain combines TRBV20-1 with TRBJ2-3; D is possibly TRBD2 (7 bases). Germline-derived CDR1 and CDR2 are DFQATT and SNEGSKA (reference sequence). The CDR3 has 14 amino acids. V lost 5 bases and J lost 5, with 17 bases in between. CDR3 in amino acids: CSAFWRGQGDTQYF. In DNA, the CDR3 is TGCAGTGCTTTTTGGCGGGGGCAGGGAGATACGCAGTATTTT.

This clonotype was observed many times. The chain recombines TRBV7-3 with TRBJ2-1; D uncertain. Trimming removed 4 bases from V and 5 bases from J, with 9 bases in between. Germline V gives CDR1 SGHTA, CDR2 FQGTGA. The CDR3 spans 13 residues. DNA for the CDR3: TGTGCCAGCAGCTACGCCCCTGACAATGAGCAGTTCTTC. Translated: CASSYAPDNEQFF.

This clonotype was seen ten or more times. The chain combines TRBV5-1 with TRBJ2-1; D possibly corresponds to TRBD2 (5 bases). V was cut by 5 bases and J by 8 bases, with 8 bases left in between. The CDR3 is made up of 11 amino acids. Per the germline V gene, CDR1 is SGHRS and CDR2 is YFSETQ. The CDR3 region has the DNA TGCGCCAGCAGGGGAGTCGATGAGCAGTTCTTC. It is translated as CASRGVDEQFF.

This clonotype was found many times. The chain links TRBV25-1 to TRBJ1-2, with TRBD1 as a possible D gene (5 bases). This CDR3 spans 16 amino acids. Deletions cut 2 bases from V and 4 bases from J, with 17 bases between. In germline, CDR1 is MGHDK, CDR2 SYGVNS. CDR3 region: CASSENPSTGPYGYTF. The CDR3 DNA reads as TGTGCCAGCAGTGAAAATCCCTCAACAGGTCCCTATGGCTACACCTTC.

By proportion, this clonotype is medium-sized (0.01 to 0.1%). The gene calls are TRBV28 and TRBJ2-3; 11 bases are shared with TRBD2. Germline V CDR1 and CDR2: MDHEN, SYDVKM. The CDR3 has 16 amino acids. The trim removed 2 bases at V and 4 bases at J, leaving 5 bases unmatched. CDR3 sequence (DNA): TGTGCCAGCAGTTTAGGTCTAGCGGGGGGCCCAGATACGCAGTATTTT. Encoded protein: CASSLGLAGGPDTQYF.

The V gene is TRBV4-3, the J gene TRBJ1-4; D remains ambiguous. Trimming removed 1 base at V and 4 bases at J, with 16 bases between. Germline CDR1 is LGHNA and CDR2 is YSLEER. The CDR3 extends over 17 amino acids. In nucleotides, the CDR3 is TGCGCCAGCAGCCAAGTAACATTCCGGGCCCTTAATGAAAAACTGTTTTTT. The encoded protein is CASSQVTFRALNEKLFF.

In its sample, this clonotype was seen many times. This sequence joins TRBV20-1 and TRBJ2-7; TRBD1 agrees at 10 bases. V lost 3 bases and J lost 6; bases outside the gene matches: 8. Germline V gene data show CDR1 as DFQATT and CDR2 as SNEGSKA (reference sequence). The CDR3 runs 14 residues. The DNA of the CDR3 is TGCAGTGCTAGCCCGGGGACAGGGGAAGGCGAGCAGTACTTC. This codes for CSASPGTGEGEQYF.

This clonotype was detected many times. The rearrangement uses TRBV18 and TRBJ1-1; D is perhaps TRBD1 (6 bases). Germline CDR1 reads KGHSH; CDR2 reads LQKENI. The CDR3 is 13 residues long. The V and J ends lost 8 bases and 0 bases respectively, with 10 bases between them. This chain's CDR3 is CASQGQMNTEAFF. The CDR3 DNA is TGTGCCAGCCAGGGGCAGATGAACACTGAAGCTTTCTTT.

This clonotype was observed at least ten times. The chain uses TRBV5-1 and TRBJ2-1; weak D call: TRBD2 (6 bases). V lost 3 bases to trimming and J lost 8 bases, with 9 bases between them. From germline, CDR1 is SGHRS and CDR2 YFSETQ. The CDR3 length is 12 residues. As DNA, the CDR3 is TGCGCCAGCAGCTATGGGGGGTATGAGCAGTTCTTC. Amino acids: CASSYGGYEQFF.

There are many counts of this clonotype. The chain joins TRBV7-2 to TRBJ2-7, with no clear D. V was pared by 1 base and J by 5 bases, with 6 bases between. The germline V gene has CDR1 SGHTA and CDR2 FQGNSA. The CDR3 contains 12 residues. The CDR3 DNA is TGTGCCAGCAGCTTAGACCGGGACGAGCAGTACTTC. As protein: CASSLDRDEQYF.

By frequency in the sample, this clonotype is medium-sized. This chain uses TRBV4-1 with TRBJ2-1, with D maybe TRBD2 (6 bases). Germline loops: CDR1 MGHRA, CDR2 YSYEKL. The CDR3 loop spans 16 amino acids. Trimming removed 4 bases from V and 1 base from J, with 14 bases in between. CDR3 region: CASSRSSVLSYNEQFF. The CDR3 DNA sequence: TGCGCCAGCAGCCGGTCTAGCGTCCTTTCCTACAATGAGCAGTTCTTC.

This clonotype was seen repeatedly, ten times or more. V usage is TRBV10-3 and J usage is TRBJ2-3, with D hard to call. Deletions cut 2 bases from V and 0 bases from J, with 6 bases between. The CDR3 runs 14 residues. CDR1 and CDR2 (germline): ENHRY, SYGVKD. This chain's CDR3 is CAISEIGSTDTQYF. CDR3 DNA: TGTGCCATCAGTGAGATTGGGAGCACAGATACGCAGTATTTT.

This clonotype was seen ten or more times. The V gene is TRBV12-3 or TRBV12-4, the J gene TRBJ1-1, with a weak D call TRBD1 (5 bases). The CDR3 has 15 residues. Trimming left V 5 bases short and J 4 bases short, with 17 bases between. CDR3 nucleotides: TGTGCCAGCAGTCTCGGGTGGGAGGGGAGCACTGAAGCTTTCTTT. This codes for CASSLGWEGSTEAFF.

This chain uses TRBV11-3 with TRBJ2-1; unclear D gene. Trimming pared 5 bases from V and 6 bases from J, leaving 17 bases between. Per germline, CDR1 SGHNT and CDR2 YENEEA. CDR3 length: 15 amino acids. CDR3 nucleotide sequence: TGTGCCAGCAGCCAAGGAGCACTTTTGGGCAATGAGCAGTTCTTC. Its translation: CASSQGALLGNEQFF.

This clonotype was seen repeatedly, ten times or more. This sequence joins TRBV5-1 and TRBJ1-5, with D maybe TRBD1 (5 bases). There are 12 residues in the CDR3. Trimming left V 10 bases short and J 0 bases short, with 8 bases between. Germline V gene data show CDR1 as SGHRS and CDR2 as YFSETQ. The CDR3 coding sequence is TGCGCCTACAGGCATAGCAATCAGCCCCAGCATTTT. Translated: CAYRHSNQPQHF.

This clonotype was recorded at least ten times. This chain connects TRBV5-1 to TRBJ2-5; D remains unclear. Per the germline V gene, CDR1 is SGHRS and CDR2 is YFSETQ. CDR3 length equals 14 residues. V was trimmed by 4 bases and J by 1 base, leaving 11 bases between them. CDR3 in amino acids: CASSITWGQETQYF. CDR3 bases: TGCGCCAGCAGCATCACCTGGGGCCAAGAGACCCAGTACTTC. Full variable domain (outside the CDR3, taken from reference TRBV5-1 and TRBJ2-5): KAGVTQTPRYLIKTRGQQVTLSCSPISGHRSVSWYQQTPGQGLQFLFEYFSETQRNKGNFPGRFSGRQFSNSRSEMNVSTLELGDSALYLCASSITWGQETQYFGPGTRLLVL.